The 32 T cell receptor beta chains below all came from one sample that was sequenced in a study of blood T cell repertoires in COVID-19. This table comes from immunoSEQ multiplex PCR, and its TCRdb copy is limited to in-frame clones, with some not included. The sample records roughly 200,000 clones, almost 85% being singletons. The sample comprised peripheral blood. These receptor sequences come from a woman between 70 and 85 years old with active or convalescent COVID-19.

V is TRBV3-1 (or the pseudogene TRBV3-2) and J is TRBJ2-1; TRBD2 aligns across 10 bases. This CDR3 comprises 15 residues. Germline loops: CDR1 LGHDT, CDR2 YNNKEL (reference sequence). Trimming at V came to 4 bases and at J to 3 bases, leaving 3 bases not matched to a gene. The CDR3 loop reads CASSPRTSGYNEQFF. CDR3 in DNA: TGTGCCAGCAGCCCGAGGACTAGCGGCTACAATGAGCAGTTCTTC.

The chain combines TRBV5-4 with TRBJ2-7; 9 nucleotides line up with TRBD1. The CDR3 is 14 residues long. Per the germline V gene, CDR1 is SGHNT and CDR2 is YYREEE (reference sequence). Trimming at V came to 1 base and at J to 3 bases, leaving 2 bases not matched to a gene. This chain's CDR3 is CASSLWDRVYEQYF. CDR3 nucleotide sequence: TGTGCCAGCAGCTTGTGGGACAGGGTCTACGAGCAGTACTTC.

CDR3 DNA sequence: TGTGCCAGCAGTTACTCGGTAACGGACAAGACGGGCACCTTC. As protein: CASSYSVTDKTGTF. This rearrangement joins TRBV6-2 or TRBV6-3 to TRBJ1-2; D is perhaps TRBD1 (5 bases). V lost 0 bases, J lost 13 bases, and 18 bases lay in between. Germline assignment: CDR1 MNHEY and CDR2 SVGEGT. This CDR3 is built from 14 residues.

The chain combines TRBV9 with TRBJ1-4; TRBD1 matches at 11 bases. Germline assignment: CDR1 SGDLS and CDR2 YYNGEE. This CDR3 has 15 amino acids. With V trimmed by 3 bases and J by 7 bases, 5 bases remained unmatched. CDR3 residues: CASSGPGQGAEKLFF. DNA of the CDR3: TGTGCCAGCAGCGGGCCTGGACAGGGGGCTGAAAAACTGTTTTTT.

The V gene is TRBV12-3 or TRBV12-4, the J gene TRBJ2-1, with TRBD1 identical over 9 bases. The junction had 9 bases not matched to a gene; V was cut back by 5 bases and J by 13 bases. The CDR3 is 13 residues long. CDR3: CASSTTDRGPQFF. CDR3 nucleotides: TGTGCCAGCAGTACAACGGACAGGGGCCCACAGTTCTTC.

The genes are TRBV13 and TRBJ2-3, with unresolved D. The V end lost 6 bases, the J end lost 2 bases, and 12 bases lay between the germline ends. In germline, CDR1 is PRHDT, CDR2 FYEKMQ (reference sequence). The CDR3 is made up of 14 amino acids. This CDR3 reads CASSRWASTDTQYF. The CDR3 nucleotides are TGTGCCAGCAGTCGGTGGGCATCCACAGATACGCAGTATTTT.

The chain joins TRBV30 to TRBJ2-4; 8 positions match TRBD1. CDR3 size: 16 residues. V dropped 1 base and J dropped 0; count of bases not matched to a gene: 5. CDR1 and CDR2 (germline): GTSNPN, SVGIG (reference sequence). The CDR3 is CAWSAQGALAKNIQYF. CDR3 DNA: TGTGCCTGGAGTGCCCAGGGGGCCCTAGCCAAAAACATTCAGTACTTC.

CDR3 amino acids: CATSRDQPPVTGNTEAFF. CDR3 nucleotides: TGTGCCACCAGCAGAGATCAGCCCCCCGTGACGGGGAACACTGAAGCTTTCTTT. The gene calls are TRBV15 and TRBJ1-1; D gene unclear. The CDR3 contains 18 residues. Germline-derived CDR1 and CDR2 are LNHNV and YYDKDF (reference sequence). V lost 0 bases and J 1 base, leaving 18 bases between the germline ends.

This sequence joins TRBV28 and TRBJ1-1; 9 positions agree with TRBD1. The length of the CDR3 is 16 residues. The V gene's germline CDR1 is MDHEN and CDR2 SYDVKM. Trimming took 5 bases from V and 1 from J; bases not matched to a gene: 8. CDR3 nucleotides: TGTGCCAGCAGTCCAATCGGACAGGGGAAGAACACTGAAGCTTTCTTT. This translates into CASSPIGQGKNTEAFF. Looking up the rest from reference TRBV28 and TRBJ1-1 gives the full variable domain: DVKVTQSSRYLVKRTGEKVFLECVQDMDHENMFWYRQDPGLGLRLIYFSYDVKMKEKGDIPEGYSVSREKKERFSLILESASTNQTSMYLCASSPIGQGKNTEAFFGQGTRLTVV.

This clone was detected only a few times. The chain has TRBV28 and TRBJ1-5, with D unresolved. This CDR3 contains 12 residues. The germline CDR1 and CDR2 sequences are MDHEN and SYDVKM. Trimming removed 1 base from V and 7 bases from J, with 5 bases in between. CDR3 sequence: CASSLFRQPQHF. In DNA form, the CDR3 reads TGTGCCAGCAGTTTATTCAGGCAGCCCCAGCATTTT.

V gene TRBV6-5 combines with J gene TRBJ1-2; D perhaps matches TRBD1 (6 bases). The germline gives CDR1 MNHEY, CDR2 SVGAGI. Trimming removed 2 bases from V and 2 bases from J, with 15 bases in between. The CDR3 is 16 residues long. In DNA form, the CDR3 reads TGTGCCAGCAGTTACGACCCCTGGACAGCCAACTATGGCTACACCTTC. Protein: CASSYDPWTANYGYTF.

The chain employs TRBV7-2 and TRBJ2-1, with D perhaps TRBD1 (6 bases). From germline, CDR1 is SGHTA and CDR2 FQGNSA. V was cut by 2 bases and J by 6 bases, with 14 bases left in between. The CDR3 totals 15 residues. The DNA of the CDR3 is TGTGCCAGCAGCTTAAACTCCTTAGGGGGCAATGAGCAGTTCTTC. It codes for CASSLNSLGGNEQFF.

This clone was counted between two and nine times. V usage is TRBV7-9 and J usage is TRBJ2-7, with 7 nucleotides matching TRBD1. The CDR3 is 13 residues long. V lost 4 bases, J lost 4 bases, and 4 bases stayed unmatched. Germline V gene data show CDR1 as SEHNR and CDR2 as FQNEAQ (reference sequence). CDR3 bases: TGTGCCAGCAGCTACCGACAGGGTTACGAGCAGTACTTC. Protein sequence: CASSYRQGYEQYF.

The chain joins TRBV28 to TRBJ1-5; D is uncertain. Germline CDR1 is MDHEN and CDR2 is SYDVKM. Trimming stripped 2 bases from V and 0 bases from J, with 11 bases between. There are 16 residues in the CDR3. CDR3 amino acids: CASSLPPLNSNQPQHF. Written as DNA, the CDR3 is TGTGCCAGCAGTTTACCCCCCCTTAATAGCAATCAGCCCCAGCATTTT.

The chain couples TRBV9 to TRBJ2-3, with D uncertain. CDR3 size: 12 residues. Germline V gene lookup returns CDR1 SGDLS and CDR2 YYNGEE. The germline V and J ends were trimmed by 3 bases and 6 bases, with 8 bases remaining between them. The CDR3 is CASSGIVDTQYF. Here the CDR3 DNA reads TGTGCCAGCAGCGGTATCGTCGATACGCAGTATTTT.

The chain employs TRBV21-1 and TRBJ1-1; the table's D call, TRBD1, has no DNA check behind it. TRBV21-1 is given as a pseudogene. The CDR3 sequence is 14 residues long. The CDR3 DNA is TGTGCCAGCAGCAAAGAGGACAGGGACACTGAAGCTTTCTTT. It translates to CASSKEDRDTEAFF.

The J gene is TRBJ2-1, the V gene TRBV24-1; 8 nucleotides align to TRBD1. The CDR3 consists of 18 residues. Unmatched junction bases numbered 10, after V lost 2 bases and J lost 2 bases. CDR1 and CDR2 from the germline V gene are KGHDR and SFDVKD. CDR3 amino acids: CATSDSSSGGRPYNEQFF. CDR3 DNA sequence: TGTGCCACCAGTGATTCCTCTTCAGGGGGCCGTCCCTACAATGAGCAGTTCTTC.

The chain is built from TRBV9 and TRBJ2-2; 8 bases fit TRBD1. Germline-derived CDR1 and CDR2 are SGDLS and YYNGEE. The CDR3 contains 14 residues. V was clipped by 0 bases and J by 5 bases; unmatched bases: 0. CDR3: CASSVGQGTGELFF. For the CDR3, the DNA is TGTGCCAGCAGCGTAGGACAGGGGACCGGGGAGCTGTTTTTT.

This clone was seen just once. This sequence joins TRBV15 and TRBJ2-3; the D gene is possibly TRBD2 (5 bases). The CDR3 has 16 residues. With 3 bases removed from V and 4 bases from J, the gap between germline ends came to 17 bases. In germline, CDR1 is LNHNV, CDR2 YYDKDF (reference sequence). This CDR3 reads CATSRLAPPGADTQYF. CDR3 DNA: TGTGCCACCAGCAGGCTCGCGCCCCCCGGGGCAGATACGCAGTATTTT.

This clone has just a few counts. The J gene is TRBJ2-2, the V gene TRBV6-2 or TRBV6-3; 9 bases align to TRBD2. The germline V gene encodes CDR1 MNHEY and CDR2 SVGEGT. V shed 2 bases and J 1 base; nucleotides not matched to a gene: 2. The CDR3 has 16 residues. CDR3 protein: CASSYNSGGNTGELFF. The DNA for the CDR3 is TGTGCCAGCAGTTACAATAGCGGGGGGAACACCGGGGAGCTGTTTTTT.

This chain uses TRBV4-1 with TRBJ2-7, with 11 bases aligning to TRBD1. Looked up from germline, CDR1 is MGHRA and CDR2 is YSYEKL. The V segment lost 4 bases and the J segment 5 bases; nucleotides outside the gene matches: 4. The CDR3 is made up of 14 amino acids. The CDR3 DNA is TGCGCCAGCAGCCTAAGGACAGGGGGCCACGAGCAGTACTTC. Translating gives CASSLRTGGHEQYF.

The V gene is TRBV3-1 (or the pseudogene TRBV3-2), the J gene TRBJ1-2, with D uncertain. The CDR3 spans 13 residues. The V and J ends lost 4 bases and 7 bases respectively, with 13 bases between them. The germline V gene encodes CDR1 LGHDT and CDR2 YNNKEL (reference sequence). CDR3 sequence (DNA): TGTGCCAGCAGCCTTCGACAAGGAGGTGGCTACACCTTC. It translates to CASSLRQGGGYTF.

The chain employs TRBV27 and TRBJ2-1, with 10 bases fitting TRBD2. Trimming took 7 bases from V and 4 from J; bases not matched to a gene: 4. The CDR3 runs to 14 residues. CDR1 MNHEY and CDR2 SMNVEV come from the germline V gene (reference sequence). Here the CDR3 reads CASTAGGPYNEQFF. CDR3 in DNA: TGTGCCAGCACAGCGGGAGGGCCGTACAATGAGCAGTTCTTC.

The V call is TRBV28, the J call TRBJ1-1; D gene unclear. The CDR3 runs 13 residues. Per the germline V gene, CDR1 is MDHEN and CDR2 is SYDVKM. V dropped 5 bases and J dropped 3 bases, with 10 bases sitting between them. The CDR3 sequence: CASSLYRYTEAFF. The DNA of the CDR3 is TGTGCCAGCAGTCTTTACCGGTACACTGAAGCTTTCTTT.

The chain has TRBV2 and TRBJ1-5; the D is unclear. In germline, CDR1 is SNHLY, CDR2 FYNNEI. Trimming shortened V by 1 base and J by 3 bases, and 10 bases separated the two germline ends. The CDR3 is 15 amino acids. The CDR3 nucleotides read TGTGCCAGCAGTGAAGGGTGGCAGGACAATCAGCCCCAGCATTTT. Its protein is CASSEGWQDNQPQHF.

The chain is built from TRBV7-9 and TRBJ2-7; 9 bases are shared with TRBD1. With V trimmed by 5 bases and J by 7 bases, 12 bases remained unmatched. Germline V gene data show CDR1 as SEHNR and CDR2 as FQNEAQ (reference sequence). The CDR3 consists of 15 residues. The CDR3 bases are TGTGCCAGCAGCACATCCGGGACAGGGATGGTGGAGCAGTACTTC. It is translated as CASSTSGTGMVEQYF.

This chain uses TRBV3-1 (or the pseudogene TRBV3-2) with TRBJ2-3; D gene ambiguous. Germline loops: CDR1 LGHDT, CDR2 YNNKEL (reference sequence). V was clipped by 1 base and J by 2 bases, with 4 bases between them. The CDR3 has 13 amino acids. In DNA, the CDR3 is TGTGCCAGCAGCCAAGTCGTCACAGATACGCAGTATTTT. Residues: CASSQVVTDTQYF.

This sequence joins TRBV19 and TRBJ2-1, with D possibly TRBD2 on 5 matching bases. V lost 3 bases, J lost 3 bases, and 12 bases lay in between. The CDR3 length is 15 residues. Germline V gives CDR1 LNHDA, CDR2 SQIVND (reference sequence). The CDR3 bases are TGTGCCAGTAGTATTCGCCGGGATCTCTACAATGAGCAGTTCTTC. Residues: CASSIRRDLYNEQFF. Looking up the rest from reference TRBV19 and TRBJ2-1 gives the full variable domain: DGGITQSPKYLFRKEGQNVTLSCEQNLNHDAMYWYRQDPGQGLRLIYYSQIVNDFQKGDIAEGYSVSREKKESFPLTVTSAQKNPTAFYLCASSIRRDLYNEQFFGPGTRLTVL.

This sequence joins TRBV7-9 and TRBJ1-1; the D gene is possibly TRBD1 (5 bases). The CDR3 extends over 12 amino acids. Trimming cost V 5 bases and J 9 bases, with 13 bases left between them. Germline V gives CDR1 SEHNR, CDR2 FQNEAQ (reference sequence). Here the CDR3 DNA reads TGTGCCAGCAGCCAAACGGGGGATAAAGCTTTCTTT. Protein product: CASSQTGDKAFF. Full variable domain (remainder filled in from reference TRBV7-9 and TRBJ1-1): DTGVSQNPRHKITKRGQNVTFRCDPISEHNRLYWYRQTLGQGPEFLTYFQNEAQLEKSRLLSDRFSAERPKGSFSTLEIQRTEQGDSAMYLCASSQTGDKAFFGQGTRLTVV.

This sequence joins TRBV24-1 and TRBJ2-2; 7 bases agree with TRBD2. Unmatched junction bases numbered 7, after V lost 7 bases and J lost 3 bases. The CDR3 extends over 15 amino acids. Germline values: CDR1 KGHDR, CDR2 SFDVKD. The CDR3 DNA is TGTGCCACCAGCAGAGCGGGATTGGACACCGGGGAGCTGTTTTTT. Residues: CATSRAGLDTGELFF.

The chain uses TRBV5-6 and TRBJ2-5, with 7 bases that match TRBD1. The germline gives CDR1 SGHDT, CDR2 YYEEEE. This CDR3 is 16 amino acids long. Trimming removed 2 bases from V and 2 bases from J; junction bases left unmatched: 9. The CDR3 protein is CASSFLGGEPQETQYF. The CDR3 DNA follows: TGTGCCAGCAGCTTCTTAGGGGGCGAACCTCAAGAGACCCAGTACTTC.

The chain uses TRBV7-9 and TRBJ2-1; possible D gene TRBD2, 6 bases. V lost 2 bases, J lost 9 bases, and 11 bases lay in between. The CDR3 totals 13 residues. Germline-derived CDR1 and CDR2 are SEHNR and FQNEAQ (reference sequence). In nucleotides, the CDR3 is TGTGCCAGCAGCTTAACCCTTAGCGGTGAGCAGTTCTTC. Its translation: CASSLTLSGEQFF.